The present entry profiles one T cell receptor beta chain with its context. One base separates it from a far larger clone, so it is likely a read error. These data originate in a study of regulatory T cells in long-lasting Graves disease. CDR3 regions were amplified by Arm-PCR using iRepertoire HTBI primers to build TCR beta libraries. TCRdb analysed the multiplex PCR reads with MiXCR anew, one entry per CDR3 protein. The sample consists of around 400,000 distinct CDR3 sequences, about 14% of them appearing once. The time point is: newly diagnosed GD, antithyroid drugs for less than 3 months. Construction of the TCR library relied on RNA isolated from PBMCs. The CDR3 runs 19 residues. Germline loops: CDR1 SGHDT, CDR2 YYEEEE. J gave up 3 bases and V 7 bases, and 24 bases lay outside the gene matches.

The chain employs TRBV5-6 and TRBJ1-2, with TRBD1 identical over 7 bases. This clonotype was sampled from a female donor with Graves disease. Source: peripheral blood mononuclear cells (PBMCs), taken at new diagnosis, from a patient treated with antithyroid drugs. The chain's CDR3 is CASAKWATGQRRIDYGYTF. The CDR3 region has the DNA TGTGCCAGCGCGAAGTGGGCGACAGGGCAGCGGAGGATAGACTATGGCTACACCTTC.